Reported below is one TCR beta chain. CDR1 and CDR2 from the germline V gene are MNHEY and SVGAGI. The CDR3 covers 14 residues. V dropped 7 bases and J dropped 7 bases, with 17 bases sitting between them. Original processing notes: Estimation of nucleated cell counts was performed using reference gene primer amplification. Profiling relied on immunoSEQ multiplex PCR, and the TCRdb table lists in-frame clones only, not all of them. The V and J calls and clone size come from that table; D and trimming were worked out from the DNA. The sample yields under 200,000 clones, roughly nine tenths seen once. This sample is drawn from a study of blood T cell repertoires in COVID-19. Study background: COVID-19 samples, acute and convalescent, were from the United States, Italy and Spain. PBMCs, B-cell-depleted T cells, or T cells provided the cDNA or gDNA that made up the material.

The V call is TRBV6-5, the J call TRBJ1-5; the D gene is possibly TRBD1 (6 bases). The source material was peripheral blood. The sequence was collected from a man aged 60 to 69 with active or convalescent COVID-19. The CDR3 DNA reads TGTGCCAGCATGATCGACAGGACGTCGCAGCCCCAGCATTTT. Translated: CASMIDRTSQPQHF.